This T cell receptor beta chain was retrieved from a study of blood T cell repertoires in COVID-19. Study-level information: Acute-phase and convalescent COVID-19 samples originated in the United States, Italy and Spain. The cDNA or gDNA used as material had been derived from T cells, B-cell-depleted T cells, or PBMCs.

In the original analysis: Nucleated cell number was recorded as an estimate derived from reference gene primer amplification. Data came from immunoSEQ multiplex PCR; TCRdb stores just in-frame clones and leaves some out. The D gene and trimming were derived from the DNA, and the V and J assignments and clone size from that table. The repertoire consists of tens of thousands of clones, with almost 90% occurring once and the leading ten covering 4.5% to 5%. This CDR3 region has 14 residues. Germline V CDR1 and CDR2: LNHNV, YYDKDF (reference sequence). This clone was recorded once. A junction boundary mismatches the germline segment, possibly from a read error.

What was sequenced was peripheral blood. This chain connects TRBV15 to TRBJ1-2; D is perhaps TRBD1 (6 bases). This sequence was found in a woman in her 70s with active COVID-19. The CDR3 DNA reads TGTGCCACCAGCGGAGAGACAGGACTTCCATTCTACACCTTC. Amino acids: CATSGETGLPFYTF.